Listed here is a single TCR beta chain. Per the original methods: Reference gene primer amplification gave nucleated cell count estimates. Only in-frame clones appear in the TCRdb table, and some are missing; sequencing was by immunoSEQ multiplex PCR. The V and J calls and clone size come from that table; D and trimming were worked out from the DNA. This table has 270,000 or so clones, roughly 85% appearing once. The germline gives CDR1 MGHDK, CDR2 SYGVNS. The CDR3 is 14 amino acids. Trimming at V came to 1 base and at J to 5 bases, leaving 2 bases not matched to a gene. This sample is part of a study of blood T cell repertoires in COVID-19. Study in general: T cells, B-cell-depleted T cells, or PBMCs provided the cDNA or gDNA that served as material.

Material: peripheral blood. The clonotype was recovered from a woman aged 18 to 35 with acute or convalescent COVID-19. The chain has TRBV25-1 and TRBJ2-1; TRBD1 matches at 7 bases. The CDR3, as DNA: TGTGCCAGCAGTGAATCGGGGACAGACAATGAGCAGTTCTTC. Its protein product is CASSESGTDNEQFF.